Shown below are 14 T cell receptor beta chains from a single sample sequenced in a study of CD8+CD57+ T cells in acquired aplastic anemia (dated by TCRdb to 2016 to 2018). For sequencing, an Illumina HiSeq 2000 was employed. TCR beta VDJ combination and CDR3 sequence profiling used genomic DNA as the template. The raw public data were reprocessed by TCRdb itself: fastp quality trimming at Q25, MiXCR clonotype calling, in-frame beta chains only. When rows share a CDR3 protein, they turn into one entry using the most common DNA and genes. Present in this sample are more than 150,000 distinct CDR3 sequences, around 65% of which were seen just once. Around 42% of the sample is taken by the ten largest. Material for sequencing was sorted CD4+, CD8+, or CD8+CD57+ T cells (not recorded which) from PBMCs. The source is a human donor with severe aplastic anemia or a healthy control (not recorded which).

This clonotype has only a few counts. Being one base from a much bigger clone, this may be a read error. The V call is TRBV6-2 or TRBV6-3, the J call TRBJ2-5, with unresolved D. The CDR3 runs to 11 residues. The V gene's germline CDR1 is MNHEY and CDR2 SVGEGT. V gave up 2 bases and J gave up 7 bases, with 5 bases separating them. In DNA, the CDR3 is TGTGCCAGCAGTTACCCGGGGACCCAGTACTTC. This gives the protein CASSYPGTQYF.

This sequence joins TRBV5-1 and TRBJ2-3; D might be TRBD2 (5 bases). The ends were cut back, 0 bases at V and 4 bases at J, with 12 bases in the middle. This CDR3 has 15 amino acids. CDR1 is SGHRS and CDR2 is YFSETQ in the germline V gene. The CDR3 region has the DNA TGCGCCAGCAGCTTGGCGGGTCAGCGGCCAGATACGCAGTATTTT. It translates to CASSLAGQRPDTQYF.

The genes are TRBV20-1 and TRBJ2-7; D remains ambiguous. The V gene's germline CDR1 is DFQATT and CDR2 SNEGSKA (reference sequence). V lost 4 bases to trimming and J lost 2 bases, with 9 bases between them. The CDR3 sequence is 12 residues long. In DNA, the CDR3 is TGCAGTGCTACCGCTCCGACCTACGAGCAGTACTTC. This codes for CSATAPTYEQYF.

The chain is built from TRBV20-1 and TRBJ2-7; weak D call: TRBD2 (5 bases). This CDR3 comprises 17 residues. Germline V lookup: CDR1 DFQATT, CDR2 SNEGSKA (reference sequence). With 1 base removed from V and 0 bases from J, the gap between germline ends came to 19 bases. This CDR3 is CSARAEYGVSHSYEQYF. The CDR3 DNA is TGCAGTGCTAGAGCCGAATACGGGGTTTCCCACTCCTACGAGCAGTACTTC.

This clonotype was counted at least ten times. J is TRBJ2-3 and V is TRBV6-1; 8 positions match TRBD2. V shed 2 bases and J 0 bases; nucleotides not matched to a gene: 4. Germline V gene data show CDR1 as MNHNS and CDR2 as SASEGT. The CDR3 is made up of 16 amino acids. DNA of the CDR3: TGTGCCAGCAGTGAATTGCGGGGGGATAGCACAGATACGCAGTATTTT. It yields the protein CASSELRGDSTDTQYF.

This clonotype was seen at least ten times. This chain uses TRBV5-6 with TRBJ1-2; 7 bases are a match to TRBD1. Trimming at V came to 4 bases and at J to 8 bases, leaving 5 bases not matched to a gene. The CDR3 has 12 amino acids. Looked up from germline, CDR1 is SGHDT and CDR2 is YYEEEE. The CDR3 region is CASSPGTEGYTF. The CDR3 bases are TGTGCCAGCAGCCCCGGGACAGAGGGCTACACCTTC.

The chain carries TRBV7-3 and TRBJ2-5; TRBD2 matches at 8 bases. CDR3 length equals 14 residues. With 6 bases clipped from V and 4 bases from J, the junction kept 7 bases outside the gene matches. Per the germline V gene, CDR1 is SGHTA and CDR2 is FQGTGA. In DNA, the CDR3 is TGTGCCAGCAGGCGCGGGGGGCAGGTAGAGACCCAGTACTTC. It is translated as CASRRGGQVETQYF. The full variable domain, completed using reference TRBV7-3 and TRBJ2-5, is GAGVSQTPSNKVTEKGKYVELRCDPISGHTALYWYRQSLGQGPEFLIYFQGTGAADDSGLPNDRFFAVRPEGSVSTLKIQRTERGDSAVYLCASRRGGQVETQYFGPGTRLLVL.

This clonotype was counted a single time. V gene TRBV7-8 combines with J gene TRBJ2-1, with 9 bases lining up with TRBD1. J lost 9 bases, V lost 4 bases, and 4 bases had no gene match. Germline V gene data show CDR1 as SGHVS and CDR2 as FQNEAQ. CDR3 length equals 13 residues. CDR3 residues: CASSSGTGIEQFF. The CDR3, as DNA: TGTGCCAGCAGCTCCGGGACAGGGATTGAGCAGTTCTTC. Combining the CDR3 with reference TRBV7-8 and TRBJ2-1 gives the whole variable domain GAGVSQSPRYKVAKRGQDVALRCDPISGHVSLFWYQQALGQGPEFLTYFQNEAQLDKSGLPSDRFFAERPEGSVSTLKIQRTQQEDSAVYLCASSSGTGIEQFFGPGTRLTVL.

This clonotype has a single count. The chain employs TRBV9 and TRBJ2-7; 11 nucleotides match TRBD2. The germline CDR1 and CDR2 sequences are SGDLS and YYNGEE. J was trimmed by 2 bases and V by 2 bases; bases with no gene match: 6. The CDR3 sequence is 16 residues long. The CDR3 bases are TGTGCCAGCAGCGTGAGGTGGACTAGCGGGCCCTACGAGCAGTACTTC. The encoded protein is CASSVRWTSGPYEQYF.

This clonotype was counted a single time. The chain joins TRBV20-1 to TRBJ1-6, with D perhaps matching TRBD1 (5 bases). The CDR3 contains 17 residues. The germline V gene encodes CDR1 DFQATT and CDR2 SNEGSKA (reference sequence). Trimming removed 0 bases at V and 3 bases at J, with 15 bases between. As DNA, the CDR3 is TGCAGTGCTAGAGAAAGGGGCGTGAACCTCTATAATTCACCCCTCCACTTT. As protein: CSARERGVNLYNSPLHF.

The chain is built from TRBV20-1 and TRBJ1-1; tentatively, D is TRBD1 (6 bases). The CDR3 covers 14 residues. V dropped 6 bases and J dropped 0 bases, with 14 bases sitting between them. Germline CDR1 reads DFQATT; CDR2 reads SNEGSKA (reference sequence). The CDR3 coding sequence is TGCAGTGCCGCACAGGGAACCCTGAACACTGAAGCTTTCTTT. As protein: CSAAQGTLNTEAFF.

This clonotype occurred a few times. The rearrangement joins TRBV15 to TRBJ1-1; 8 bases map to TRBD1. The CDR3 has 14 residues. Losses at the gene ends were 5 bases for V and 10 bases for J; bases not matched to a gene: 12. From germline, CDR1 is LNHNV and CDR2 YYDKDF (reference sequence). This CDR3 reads CATSENPGGRVAFF. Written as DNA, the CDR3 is TGTGCCACCAGCGAAAACCCAGGGGGCCGGGTAGCTTTCTTT. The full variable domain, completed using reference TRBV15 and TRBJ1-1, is DAMVIQNPRYQVTQFGKPVTLSCSQTLNHNVMYWYQQKSSQAPKLLFHYYDKDFNNEADTPDNFQSRRPNTSFCFLDIRSPGLGDTAMYLCATSENPGGRVAFFGQGTRLTVV.

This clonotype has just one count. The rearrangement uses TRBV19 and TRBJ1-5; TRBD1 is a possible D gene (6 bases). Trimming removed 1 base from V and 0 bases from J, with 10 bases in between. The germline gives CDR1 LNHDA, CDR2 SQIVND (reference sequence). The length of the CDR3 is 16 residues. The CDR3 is CASSIVPTGSNQPQHF. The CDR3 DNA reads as TGTGCCAGTAGTATAGTCCCGACAGGTAGCAATCAGCCCCAGCATTTT.

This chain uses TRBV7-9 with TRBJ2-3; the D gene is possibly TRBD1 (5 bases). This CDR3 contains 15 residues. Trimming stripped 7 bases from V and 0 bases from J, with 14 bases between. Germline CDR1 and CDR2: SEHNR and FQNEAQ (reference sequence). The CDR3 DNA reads TGTGCCAGCAACCATCAGGGATGGAGCACAGATACGCAGTATTTT. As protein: CASNHQGWSTDTQYF. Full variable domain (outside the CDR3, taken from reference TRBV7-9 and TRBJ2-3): DTGVSQNPRHKITKRGQNVTFRCDPISEHNRLYWYRQTLGQGPEFLTYFQNEAQLEKSRLLSDRFSAERPKGSFSTLEIQRTEQGDSAMYLCASNHQGWSTDTQYFGPGTRLTVL.